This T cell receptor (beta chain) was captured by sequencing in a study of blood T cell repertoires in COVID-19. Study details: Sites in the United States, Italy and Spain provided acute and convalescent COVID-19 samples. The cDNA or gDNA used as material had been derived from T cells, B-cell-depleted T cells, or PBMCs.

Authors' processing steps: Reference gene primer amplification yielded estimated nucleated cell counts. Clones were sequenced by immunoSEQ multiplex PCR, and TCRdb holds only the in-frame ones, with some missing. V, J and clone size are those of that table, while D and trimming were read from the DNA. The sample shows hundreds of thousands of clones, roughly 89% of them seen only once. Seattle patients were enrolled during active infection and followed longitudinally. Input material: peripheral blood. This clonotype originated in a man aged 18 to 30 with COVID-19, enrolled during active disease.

As DNA, the CDR3 is TGTGCCAGCAGTCGCCGACAGGGGAGATACAACTATGGCTACACCTTC. Protein: CASSRRQGRYNYGYTF. The V gene is TRBV27, the J gene TRBJ1-2; 8 bases match TRBD1. Germline CDR1 reads MNHEY; CDR2 reads SMNVEV (reference sequence). After removal of 5 bases from V and 2 bases from J, the junction contained 10 bases not matched to a gene. The CDR3 consists of 16 residues.